These T cell receptor beta chains were read from a single sample in a study of T cell responses to AZD1222 COVID-19 vaccine. Some clones are missing from TCRdb's copy, which holds only in-frame ones; the method was immunoSEQ multiplex PCR. The sample contains some 120,000 clones, 75% to 90% of which appear only once. Here the sequenced sample was peripheral blood, taken on day 0 of MenACWY control vaccination. All receptors derive from an adult in good health. CDR3s include the opening cysteine and the closing phenylalanine or tryptophan. D genes are given only for firm matches. Clone sizes are given selectively: once, few, many, or a class where the clone is expanded.

d_call	v_call	clone_size	j_call	cdr3_nt	cdr3_aa
-	TRBV19	few	TRBJ1-5	TGTGCCAGTAGTATCGGAAGGGATCAGCCCCAGCATTTT	CASSIGRDQPQHF
-	TRBV7-3	once	TRBJ2-1	TGTGCCAGCAGCCGAACCTCCAGCGGCTCCTACAATGAGCAGTTCTTC	CASSRTSSGSYNEQFF
TRBD2	TRBV19	-	TRBJ2-3	TGTGCCAGTAGTACAGCGGGGGGGCTTTTAGTTACCTCAGATACGCAGTATTTT	CASSTAGGLLVTSDTQYF
TRBD1	TRBV2	-	TRBJ1-1	TGTGCCAGCCGGGACAGCTTCACTGAAGCTTTCTTT	CASRDSFTEAFF
-	TRBV19	-	TRBJ1-5	TGTGCCAGTACCGGGGAGCTATATAGCAATCAGCCCCAGCATTTT	CASTGELYSNQPQHF
-	TRBV5-4	-	TRBJ2-1	TGTGCCAGCAGCCTAGGAGACAGCTCCTACAATGAGCAGTTCTTC	CASSLGDSSYNEQFF
TRBD1	TRBV19	-	TRBJ1-3	TGTGCCAGTAGTCTCGCCGGGACAGGGGCTGCTGGAAACACCATATATTTT	CASSLAGTGAAGNTIYF
TRBD2	TRBV5-1	-	TRBJ2-1	TGCGCCAGCAGCCGACTAGCGGGGGCTGACAATGAGCAGTTCTTC	CASSRLAGADNEQFF
-	TRBV28	-	TRBJ2-3	TGTGCCAGCAGTTTTCTCGTCGGGGGTAGCACAGATACGCAGTATTTT	CASSFLVGGSTDTQYF
-	TRBV12-5	-	TRBJ2-1	TGTGCTAGTGGTTTCGGGACGCTAAATGAGCAGTTCTTC	CASGFGTLNEQFF
TRBD1	TRBV7-9	-	TRBJ1-1	TGTGCCAGCAGCTCGACAGGGGGAAACACTGAAGCTTTCTTT	CASSSTGGNTEAFF
TRBD2	TRBV29-1	-	TRBJ2-4	TGCAGCGTTGGACTAGCGGGGAAAAACATTCAGTACTTC	CSVGLAGKNIQYF
-	TRBV27	-	TRBJ1-6	TGTGCCAGCAGTTTATGGGGGGCGTCGAATTCACCCCTCCACTTT	CASSLWGASNSPLHF
-	TRBV28	-	TRBJ1-6	TGTGCCAGCAGTTTTGATTCACCCCTCCACTTT	CASSFDSPLHF
TRBD1	TRBV5-8	-	TRBJ2-5	TGTGCCAGCAGCTGGGGACAGGCGGAATCAGAGACCCAGTACTTC	CASSWGQAESETQYF
-	TRBV7-6	-	TRBJ2-7	TGTGCCAGCAGCCCTCCCGCGTCGCCTCCCTACGAGCAGTACTTC	CASSPPASPPYEQYF
TRBD1	TRBV5-1	-	TRBJ1-4	TGCGCCAGCAGCCCCGGGACAGGAGATGGAAAACTGTTTTTT	CASSPGTGDGKLFF
TRBD2	TRBV19	-	TRBJ2-1	TGTGCCAGTAGTCTTAGCGGGGGGGCTAACAATGAGCAGTTCTTC	CASSLSGGANNEQFF
TRBD1	TRBV6-2/TRBV6-3	-	TRBJ1-2	TGTGCCAGCAGTTACGGACAGGGATGGAGCTATGGCTACACCTTC	CASSYGQGWSYGYTF
-	TRBV18	-	TRBJ1-2	TGTGCCAGCTCACCAGACTCCAGGGGCTATGGCTACACCTTC	CASSPDSRGYGYTF
-	TRBV30	-	TRBJ1-4	TGTGCCTGCAGGTGGCCAACTAATGAAAAACTGTTTTTT	CACRWPTNEKLFF
TRBD1	TRBV9	-	TRBJ1-4	TGTGCCAGCAGCGTAGATCCAGGGGGCCCTGAAAAACTGTTTTTT	CASSVDPGGPEKLFF
-	TRBV25-1	-	TRBJ1-3	TGTGCCAGCAAGGAAGCTGGAAACACCATATATTTT	CASKEAGNTIYF
TRBD2	TRBV2	-	TRBJ2-5	TGTGCCACAAAAGCTGGGACTAGCGGGGGGGCACGAGAGACCCAGTACTTC	CATKAGTSGGARETQYF
TRBD1	TRBV11-2	-	TRBJ1-6	TGTGCCAGCAGCCAGGGGGTCTCCTCACCCCTCCACTTT	CASSQGVSSPLHF
-	TRBV7-8	-	TRBJ2-7	TGTGCCACCTGGGACAATCCCGGGGAGCAGTACTTC	CATWDNPGEQYF
-	TRBV10-1	-	TRBJ2-7	TGCGCCAGCAGTCCCATTGGACCGCATCTGACTTACGAGCAGTACTTC	CASSPIGPHLTYEQYF
-	TRBV21-1	-	TRBJ1-2	TGTGCCAGCAGCATCGGACAGGAAGCTAACTATGGCTACACCTTC	CASSIGQEANYGYTF
-	TRBV7-9	-	TRBJ2-7	TGTGCCAGCAGCTTCACCTCCTACGAGCAGTACTTC	CASSFTSYEQYF
TRBD1	TRBV18	-	TRBJ2-7	TGTGCCAGCTCACCCGACAGGGCTACCTACGAGCAGTACTTC	CASSPDRATYEQYF
-	TRBV24-1	-	TRBJ2-1	TGTGCCACCAGTGATTTAGGGTATGAGCAGTTCTTC	CATSDLGYEQFF
TRBD1	TRBV7-2	once	TRBJ1-4	TGTGCCAGCAGCTTGGACAGGGGGGGTCCAACTAATGAAAAACTGTTTTTT	CASSLDRGGPTNEKLFF
-	TRBV9	-	TRBJ1-2	TGTGCCAGCAGCGCAGACAGCTCGATGAACTATGGCTACACCTTC	CASSADSSMNYGYTF
TRBD1	TRBV28	-	TRBJ2-2	TGTGCCAGCAGTTACCTGACAGGGGGCTGGGTCGGGGAGCTGTTTTTT	CASSYLTGGWVGELFF
TRBD2	TRBV18	few	TRBJ2-6	TGTGCCAGCTCACTGGGGGGGAGCCTCTCTGGGGCCAACGTCCTGACTTTC	CASSLGGSLSGANVLTF
-	TRBV7-9	-	TRBJ2-3	TGTGCCAGCAGCTTCTGGGGGGCGAACACAGATACGCAGTATTTT	CASSFWGANTDTQYF
-	TRBV3-1/TRBV3-2	-	TRBJ1-2	TGTGCCAGCAGCCCGCTTATCTTAGAAGGCGGCTACACCTTC	CASSPLILEGGYTF
-	TRBV12-3/TRBV12-4	-	TRBJ2-3	TGTGCCAGCACCGAGGGAGATACGCAGTATTTT	CASTEGDTQYF
-	TRBV7-2	few	TRBJ2-3	TGTGCCAGCAGCTTAGATTGGGGGCTCGGCACAGATACGCAGTATTTT	CASSLDWGLGTDTQYF
-	TRBV5-8	-	TRBJ1-5	TGTGCCAGCAGCTTGGGGACACCTAATCAGCCCCAGCATTTT	CASSLGTPNQPQHF
-	TRBV4-1	-	TRBJ1-4	TGCGCCAGCAGCCAAGACTCGATTGGAGAAAAACTGTTTTTT	CASSQDSIGEKLFF
-	TRBV11-2	-	TRBJ1-1	TGTGCCAGCAGCTTAACAGGGAGCTACACTGAAGCTTTCTTT	CASSLTGSYTEAFF
-	TRBV7-2	-	TRBJ2-5	TGTGCCAGCAGCCAGCTAGGGGGGGAGACCCAGTACTTC	CASSQLGGETQYF
-	TRBV28	-	TRBJ1-3	TGTGCCAGCACGATTGGGGTTTTGGGTGGAAACACCATATATTTT	CASTIGVLGGNTIYF
TRBD1	TRBV5-1	-	TRBJ1-2	TGCGCCAGCAGCGACCCTCAGGGGGCCCATGGCTACACCTTC	CASSDPQGAHGYTF
TRBD1	TRBV19	-	TRBJ1-6	TGTGCCAGTAGACGACAGGGATCCTATAATTCACCCCTCCACTTT	CASRRQGSYNSPLHF
-	TRBV6-2/TRBV6-3	few	TRBJ1-2	TGTGCCAGCAGCCGGGCCCGACTTGCGGCTAATGGCTACACCTTC	CASSRARLAANGYTF
TRBD1	TRBV6-2/TRBV6-3	few	TRBJ1-2	TGTGCCAGCAGTTACGGGGGACAGGTCTATGGCTACACCTTC	CASSYGGQVYGYTF
TRBD1	TRBV5-6	-	TRBJ1-2	TGTGCCAGCAACGGACAGGGGATTAACTATGGCTACACCTTC	CASNGQGINYGYTF
-	TRBV5-4	-	TRBJ1-2	TGTGCCAGCAGCTTGGCCGAGAGGGGGAAGTATGGCTACACCTTC	CASSLAERGKYGYTF
-	TRBV2	-	TRBJ2-5	TGTGCCAGCAGTGAAGGGACTACCCAAGAGACCCAGTACTTC	CASSEGTTQETQYF
-	TRBV9	-	TRBJ1-4	TGTGCCAGCAGCTCCGGACAGAGTACAACTAATGAAAAACTGTTTTTT	CASSSGQSTTNEKLFF
TRBD1	TRBV29-1	-	TRBJ2-1	TGCAGCGTTGAAGATCAGGGCAGGGGGCCATCGAATGAGCAGTTCTTC	CSVEDQGRGPSNEQFF
TRBD1	TRBV4-3	-	TRBJ1-2	TGCGCCAGCAGCCGCCGGACAGGGGTCTATGGCTACACCTTC	CASSRRTGVYGYTF
-	TRBV18	-	TRBJ1-1	TGTGCCAGCTCATTGTACGGGGACACTGAAGCTTTCTTT	CASSLYGDTEAFF